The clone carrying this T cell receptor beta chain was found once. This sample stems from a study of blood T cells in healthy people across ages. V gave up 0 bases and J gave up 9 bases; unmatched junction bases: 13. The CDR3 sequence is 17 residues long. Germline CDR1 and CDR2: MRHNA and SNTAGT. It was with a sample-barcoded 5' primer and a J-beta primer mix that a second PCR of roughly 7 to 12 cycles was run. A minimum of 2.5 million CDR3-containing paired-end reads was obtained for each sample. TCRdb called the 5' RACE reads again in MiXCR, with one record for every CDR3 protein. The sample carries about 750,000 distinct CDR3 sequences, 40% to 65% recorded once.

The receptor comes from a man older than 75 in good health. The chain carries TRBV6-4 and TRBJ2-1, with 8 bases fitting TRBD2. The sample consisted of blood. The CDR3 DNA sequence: TGTGCCAGCAGTGACTCTGGCGCGGGAGGCCCCCTGATTGAGCAGTTCTTC. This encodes CASSDSGAGGPLIEQFF.